The 6 T cell receptor beta chains below all came from one sample that was sequenced in a study of response to subunit inactivated influenza vaccine. TCRdb analysed the RT-PCR reads with MiXCR anew, one entry per CDR3 protein. The sample lists approximately 570,000 distinct CDR3 sequences, 7.6% occurring once. The specimen comprised PBMCs from blood, sampled approximately 25 months after vaccination. All receptors derive from a man between 50 and 69 years old who received an inactivated influenza vaccine.

The chain uses TRBV7-8 and TRBJ2-7; D remains unclear. CDR3 length equals 15 residues. The V end lost 1 base, the J end lost 3 bases, and 13 bases lay between the germline ends. Germline V gives CDR1 SGHVS, CDR2 FQNEAQ. The CDR3 protein is CASSLGTDNFYEQYF. The CDR3 nucleotides are TGTGCCAGCAGCTTAGGCACAGACAACTTCTACGAGCAGTACTTC.

In this sample, this clonotype turned up many times. V usage is TRBV11-2 and J usage is TRBJ2-1; 10 positions agree with TRBD1. From germline, CDR1 is SGHAT and CDR2 FQNNGV. The CDR3 has 15 residues. Germline trimming cut 2 bases from V and 4 bases from J; bases unmatched to any gene: 2. CDR3 sequence reads: CASSLMGQGYNEQFF. The CDR3 DNA reads as TGTGCCAGCAGCTTAATGGGACAGGGGTACAATGAGCAGTTCTTC. The full variable domain, with the rest looked up from reference TRBV11-2 and TRBJ2-1, is EAGVAQSPRYKIIEKRQSVAFWCNPISGHATLYWYQQILGQGPKLLIQFQNNGVVDDSQLPKDRFSAERLKGVDSTLKIQPAKLEDSAVYLCASSLMGQGYNEQFFGPGTRLTVL.

This clonotype was detected many times. The chain carries TRBV5-1 and TRBJ2-5; D is ambiguous. This CDR3 has 16 residues. CDR1 SGHRS and CDR2 YFSETQ come from the germline V gene. Trimming shortened V by 0 bases and J by 0 bases, and 12 bases separated the two germline ends. The CDR3: CASSLGWVGNQETQYF. In nucleotides, the CDR3 is TGCGCCAGCAGCTTGGGCTGGGTGGGGAACCAAGAGACCCAGTACTTC.

This clonotype was observed many times. This chain connects TRBV20-1 to TRBJ2-7, with TRBD1 as a possible D gene (5 bases). Germline values: CDR1 DFQATT, CDR2 SNEGSKA (reference sequence). This CDR3 comprises 12 residues. Trimming shortened V by 6 bases and J by 3 bases, and 12 bases separated the two germline ends. The CDR3 DNA follows: TGCAGTGCGTCGCAGGGTAACTACGAGCAGTACTTC. Its translation is CSASQGNYEQYF.

The gene calls are TRBV7-2 and TRBJ1-4; no clear D gene. The V gene lost 5 bases and the J gene lost 0 bases, with 13 bases spanning the gap. CDR1 SGHTA and CDR2 FQGNSA come from the germline V gene. This CDR3 comprises 16 residues. The CDR3 reads CASSRRWSATNEKLFF. The CDR3 bases are TGTGCCAGCAGCCGGAGATGGTCAGCAACTAATGAAAAACTGTTTTTT.

This clonotype was recorded at least ten times. The V and J genes are TRBV4-1 and TRBJ1-5; D might be TRBD1 (5 bases). The CDR3 runs to 16 residues. Trimming took off 1 base at V and 1 base at J, with 11 bases between the two ends. Germline CDR1 reads MGHRA; CDR2 reads YSYEKL. The CDR3 sequence: CASSQVSGGSNQPQHF. The CDR3 nucleotides are TGCGCCAGCAGCCAAGTTTCGGGGGGAAGCAATCAGCCCCAGCATTTT.